Listed below are T cell receptor beta chains from one sample, sequenced in a study of OX40 agonist ivuxolimab in advanced cancers. The repertoire was sequenced with immunoSEQ multiplex PCR; TCRdb's copy has only in-frame clones and lacks some. The sample yields around 65,000 clones, approximately 88% seen once. The sequencing here drew on CD4+ or CD8+ T cells sorted from blood, taken in a trial of the OX40 agonist ivuxolimab. Source of these receptors: an adult with an advanced solid tumor such as melanoma, head and neck, liver or kidney cancer. The CDR3 runs from the conserved cysteine through the conserved F or W. The D gene is left open where the match is weak. Rows give clone size only sometimes, using once, few, many, or a class for an expanded clone.

j_call | clone_size | v_call | d_call | cdr3_aa | cdr3_nt
TRBJ2-7 | once | TRBV5-1 | TRBD1 | CASSLGQGVLEQYF | TGCGCCAGCAGCTTGGGACAGGGGGTGCTCGAGCAGTACTTC
TRBJ1-2 | - | TRBV7-2 | - | CASSRQSNYGYTF | TGTGCCAGCAGCAGACAGTCTAACTATGGCTACACCTTC
TRBJ2-7 | - | TRBV4-2 | TRBD2 | CASSQEVSGATYEQYF | TGTGCCAGCAGCCAAGAAGTTAGCGGGGCGACCTACGAGCAGTACTTC
TRBJ2-7 | - | TRBV6-1 | - | CASSTSPGSSYEQYF | TGTGCCAGCAGTACATCTCCGGGCAGCTCCTACGAGCAGTACTTC
TRBJ1-1 | few | TRBV5-8 | - | CASSFTENTEAFF | TGTGCCAGCAGCTTCACGGAGAACACTGAAGCTTTCTTT
TRBJ1-6 | - | TRBV9 | - | CASSVGQGLYNSPLHF | TGTGCCAGCAGCGTAGGTCAGGGTCTCTATAATTCACCCCTCCACTTT
TRBJ2-1 | - | TRBV28 | - | CASSPPGEQFF | TGTGCCAGCAGTCCCCCGGGTGAGCAGTTCTTC
TRBJ1-2 | once | TRBV6-5 | - | CASSLTAVGGYGYTF | TGTGCCAGCAGTCTAACCGCTGTGGGTGGCTATGGCTACACCTTC
TRBJ2-7 | - | TRBV28 | TRBD1 | CASGPGQVPYEQYF | TGTGCCAGCGGGCCGGGACAGGTTCCCTACGAGCAGTACTTC
TRBJ1-5 | - | TRBV5-8 | - | CASRDGTLSQPQHF | TGTGCCAGCAGAGATGGGACCCTCAGTCAGCCCCAGCATTTT
TRBJ2-2 | - | TRBV15 | - | CATSRVMEGQAYTGELFF | TGTGCCACCAGCAGAGTGATGGAAGGGCAGGCTTATACCGGGGAGCTGTTTTTT
TRBJ2-3 | few | TRBV5-6 | TRBD2 | CASSSMIAGALSTDTQYF | TGTGCCAGCAGCTCAATGATAGCGGGAGCGTTAAGCACAGATACGCAGTATTTT
TRBJ2-7 | - | TRBV5-8 | - | CASRSLSSYEQYF | TGTGCCAGCAGATCACTATCGTCCTACGAGCAGTACTTC
TRBJ2-7 | once | TRBV7-2 | - | CASSLDWTIKAYEQYF | TGTGCCAGCAGCTTAGATTGGACAATAAAGGCCTACGAGCAGTACTTC
TRBJ2-5 | - | TRBV10-3 | - | CAISSGSQETQYF | TGTGCCATCAGTTCAGGGTCCCAAGAGACCCAGTACTTC
TRBJ2-7 | - | TRBV6-1 | - | CASRTGRYEQYF | TGTGCCAGCAGAACGGGACGGTACGAGCAGTACTTC
TRBJ1-3 | - | TRBV5-1 | - | CASSLSVSGNTIYF | TGCGCCAGCAGCTTGTCAGTATCGGGGAACACCATATATTTT
TRBJ2-6 | - | TRBV5-1 | TRBD1 | CASRRTPGTESSGANVLTF | TGCGCCAGCAGACGTACCCCCGGGACAGAATCCTCTGGGGCCAACGTCCTGACTTTC
TRBJ2-7 | once | TRBV28 | TRBD2 | CASSYPLGLAGGNSYEQYF | TGTGCCAGCAGTTACCCCTTAGGACTAGCGGGAGGCAACTCCTACGAGCAGTACTTC
TRBJ1-2 | - | TRBV28 | TRBD1 | CASNLGGQGVYGYTF | TGTGCCAGCAACCTAGGGGGACAGGGGGTCTATGGCTACACCTTC
TRBJ2-2 | - | TRBV18 | - | CASSPPGINTGELFF | TGTGCCAGCTCACCACCGGGAATAAACACCGGGGAGCTGTTTTTT
TRBJ2-7 | - | TRBV15 | TRBD1 | CATSRDWTGSYEQYF | TGTGCCACCAGCAGAGACTGGACAGGTTCCTACGAGCAGTACTTC
TRBJ1-2 | - | TRBV2 | - | CASSEAVGGYTF | TGTGCCAGCAGTGAAGCGGTGGGAGGCTACACCTTC
TRBJ2-1 | - | TRBV2 | - | CASISSRAVF | TGTGCCAGCATATCCTCTAGGGCCGTCTTC
TRBJ1-1 | - | TRBV5-1 | TRBD1 | CASSFLTGGSEAFF | TGCGCCAGCAGCTTCCTGACAGGGGGGTCTGAAGCTTTCTTT
TRBJ1-2 | - | TRBV19 | - | CASSIGGASRSYGYTF | TGTGCCAGTAGTATAGGGGGGGCCTCTAGGAGCTATGGCTACACCTTC
TRBJ2-1 | - | TRBV9 | TRBD2 | CASSVTHLAVLAGDNEQFF | TGTGCCAGCAGCGTAACACATTTAGCAGTACTAGCGGGGGACAATGAGCAGTTCTTC
TRBJ1-2 | - | TRBV9 | TRBD1 | CASSVSAGTGVYGYTF | TGTGCTAGCAGCGTATCGGCCGGGACAGGGGTCTATGGCTACACCTTC
TRBJ2-7 | - | TRBV19 | TRBD2 | CASSRLAGASSYEQYF | TGTGCCAGTAGTAGACTAGCGGGCGCGAGCTCCTACGAGCAGTACTTC
TRBJ1-1 | few | TRBV7-8 | - | CASSFDQNTEAFF | TGTGCCAGCAGCTTCGACCAGAACACTGAAGCTTTCTTT
TRBJ1-4 | - | TRBV7-9 | - | CASSLDSAEKLFF | TGTGCCAGCAGTTTGGACAGTGCTGAAAAACTGTTTTTT
TRBJ1-6 | - | TRBV19 | - | CASAAPGSASYNSPLHF | TGTGCCAGTGCAGCTCCAGGTTCGGCTTCCTATAATTCACCCCTCCACTTT
TRBJ2-3 | once | TRBV11-2 | - | CASSPTLHTDTQYF | TGTGCCAGCAGCCCCACCCTACACACAGATACGCAGTATTTT
TRBJ2-2 | - | TRBV7-2 | TRBD2 | CASSKGLAGGTGELFF | TGTGCCAGCAGCAAAGGACTAGCGGGGGGCACCGGGGAGCTGTTTTTT
TRBJ1-2 | - | TRBV28 | - | CASSPTVYGYTF | TGTGCCAGCAGCCCAACCGTTTATGGCTACACCTTC
TRBJ1-1 | - | TRBV7-2 | TRBD1 | CASSFGTGDEAFF | TGTGCCAGCAGCTTCGGGACAGGGGATGAAGCTTTCTTT
TRBJ2-3 | - | TRBV2 | TRBD2 | CASSEPAGDTDTQYF | TGTGCCAGCAGTGAACCAGCGGGAGACACAGATACGCAGTATTTT
TRBJ1-3 | - | TRBV25-1 | - | CASGAGGGNTIYF | TGTGCCAGCGGGGCGGGTGGTGGAAACACCATATATTTT
TRBJ1-3 | once | TRBV7-2 | - | CASSLGQGNTIYF | TGTGCCAGCAGCTTAGGCCAAGGCAACACCATATATTTT
TRBJ2-5 | once | TRBV7-2 | - | CASSLAATQTETQYF | TGTGCCAGCAGCTTAGCCGCGACCCAAACGGAGACCCAGTACTTC
TRBJ2-5 | - | TRBV5-1 | TRBD2 | CASSPSSGGGALETQYF | TGCGCCAGCAGCCCCTCTTCGGGCGGGGGGGCCCTGGAGACCCAGTACTTC
TRBJ2-1 | few | TRBV11-1 | - | CASRRGFDNEQFF | TGTGCCAGCAGGCGGGGCTTCGACAATGAGCAGTTCTTC
TRBJ2-2 | - | TRBV27 | TRBD2 | CASSPWTSGRELFF | TGTGCCAGCAGTCCATGGACTAGCGGCAGGGAGCTGTTTTTT
TRBJ1-2 | - | TRBV6-5 | - | CAGGIPGYTF | TGTGCCGGAGGAATCCCGGGCTACACCTTC
TRBJ2-7 | - | TRBV5-6 | - | CASSFLGRQDYEQYF | TGTGCCAGCAGCTTCCTGGGACGCCAGGACTACGAGCAGTACTTC
TRBJ1-4 | - | TRBV5-1 | - | CASSKGPEGGEKLFF | TGCGCCAGCAGCAAAGGACCCGAGGGTGGTGAAAAACTGTTTTTT
TRBJ1-5 | - | TRBV6-5 | - | CASRPQGRQPQHF | TGTGCCAGCAGGCCCCAGGGCCGTCAGCCCCAGCATTTT
TRBJ2-1 | - | TRBV9 | - | CASSPRTVDNEQFF | TGTGCCAGCAGCCCGCGGACAGTGGACAATGAGCAGTTCTTC
TRBJ1-5 | - | TRBV28 | - | CASSDRGQPNQPQHF | TGTGCCAGCAGCGATCGAGGACAGCCGAATCAGCCCCAGCATTTT